The 13 T cell receptor beta chains in this list originate from one sample, sequenced in a study of T cells in Graves' hyperthyroidism and ophthalmopathy. Amplification of TCR beta CDR3 regions was performed using RNA transcripts as template. When the TCR CDR3 underwent first-round RT-PCR, the HTBI primer set was used. TCRdb redid the calling of the multiplex PCR reads with MiXCR, one entry per CDR3 protein. In the table there are 450,000 to 700,000 distinct CDR3 sequences, 40% to 55% of which are singletons. The sequenced sample was peripheral blood or thyroid tissue (not recorded which). The receptors come from an adult woman with Graves' disease, either hyperthyroidism or ophthalmopathy (not recorded which).

This sequence joins TRBV6-1 and TRBJ2-2, with TRBD2 identical over 9 bases. CDR3 size: 17 residues. V dropped 6 bases and J dropped 6; count of bases not matched to a gene: 14. Germline V gives CDR1 MNHNS, CDR2 SASEGT. CDR3 residues: CASSLETSGIGAGELFF. Written as DNA, the CDR3 is TGTGCCAGCAGCCTGGAGACTAGCGGTATTGGGGCCGGGGAGCTGTTTTTT.

The CDR3 sequence is CASSPYSPSDGYTF. The CDR3 DNA is TGTGCCAGCAGTCCTTACAGCCCTTCGGATGGCTACACCTTC. The rearrangement uses TRBV2 and TRBJ1-2; D call uncertain. The V end lost 5 bases, the J end lost 6 bases, and 16 bases lay between the germline ends. Germline assignment: CDR1 SNHLY and CDR2 FYNNEI. The CDR3 totals 14 residues.

DNA of the CDR3: TGCAGTGCTAGAGACCCCGGGGGCCGTGCCAGTTCAAGTCAGCCCCAGCATTTT. It yields the protein CSARDPGGRASSSQPQHF. The V gene is TRBV20-1, the J gene TRBJ1-5; D might be TRBD1 (6 bases). Germline V gene data show CDR1 as DFQATT and CDR2 as SNEGSKA (reference sequence). Trimming pared 0 bases from V and 6 bases from J, leaving 24 bases between. The CDR3 is 18 amino acids.

In this sample, this clonotype turned up many times. The chain has TRBV2 and TRBJ1-1; D not resolved. The CDR3 sequence is 13 residues long. Trimming pared 7 bases from V and 2 bases from J, leaving 11 bases between. Germline loops: CDR1 SNHLY, CDR2 FYNNEI. The CDR3 is CASTRTVNTEAFF. The CDR3 nucleotides are TGTGCCAGCACCAGGACGGTCAACACTGAAGCTTTCTTT.

This clonotype was seen repeatedly, ten times or more. This chain links TRBV5-1 with TRBJ2-2; possibly TRBD1 or TRBD2 for D (6 bases each). The germline V gene encodes CDR1 SGHRS and CDR2 YFSETQ. Trimming left V 2 bases short and J 3 bases short, with 17 bases between. The CDR3 loop spans 17 amino acids. Written as DNA, the CDR3 is TGCGCCAGCAGCTTCGGACTAACAGGGTCGCACACCGGGGAGCTGTTTTTT. As protein: CASSFGLTGSHTGELFF.

Ten or more counts support this clonotype. The genes are TRBV7-8 and TRBJ1-5; D is unclear. This CDR3 has 15 amino acids. The germline V gene has CDR1 SGHVS and CDR2 FQNEAQ. V lost 4 bases and J 7 bases, leaving 17 bases between the germline ends. Written as DNA, the CDR3 is TGTGCCAGCAGCTCCCATTCTGGGATGGGGCAGCCCCAGCATTTT. This codes for CASSSHSGMGQPQHF.

Note on this clonotype: Germline and junction disagree at one end, which may indicate a read error. The rearrangement links TRBV28 to TRBJ1-5, with D perhaps TRBD1 (6 bases). This CDR3 contains 16 residues. Germline V gene sequence: CDR1 MDHEN, CDR2 SYDVKM. CDR3 residues: CASGFAPIDRNQPQHF. As DNA, the CDR3 is TGTGCCAGCGGTTTTGCCCCAATCGACAGGAATCAGCCCCAGCATTTT.

The DNA for the CDR3 is TGCAGTGCTAGCGAAGGGACAGGGGACTTCTATGGCTACACCTTC. This translates into CSASEGTGDFYGYTF. The chain carries TRBV20-1 and TRBJ1-2; TRBD1 agrees at 10 bases. Germline V lookup: CDR1 DFQATT, CDR2 SNEGSKA (reference sequence). The ends lost 3 bases at V and 4 bases at J; junction bases unmatched: 8. CDR3 size: 15 residues.

The gene calls are TRBV2 and TRBJ1-2, with no clear D. The V end lost 3 bases, the J end lost 10 bases, and 12 bases lay between the germline ends. The CDR3 consists of 12 residues. Germline V gene lookup returns CDR1 SNHLY and CDR2 FYNNEI. Here the CDR3 DNA reads TGTGCCAGCAGTGACCACAGCTACGACTACACCTTC. It encodes CASSDHSYDYTF.

This clonotype was seen ten or more times. The J gene is TRBJ2-5, the V gene TRBV6-7, with TRBD1 identical over 8 bases. TRBV6-7 is annotated as an ORF whose role is uncertain. The CDR3 runs 14 residues. J was trimmed by 4 bases and V by 7 bases; bases with no gene match: 8. CDR3 coding DNA: TGTGCCAGCACCCCGGACAGGGATCGAGAGACCCAGTACTTC. It is translated as CASTPDRDRETQYF.

The chain employs TRBV7-3 and TRBJ2-6; maybe TRBD2 (5 bases). From germline, CDR1 is SGHTA and CDR2 FQGTGA. Trimming took off 1 base at V and 2 bases at J, with 15 bases between the two ends. This CDR3 has 18 amino acids. For the CDR3, the DNA is TGTGCCAGCAGCTTAAGGATGGGCGCCGGGGCTGGGGCCAACGTCCTGACTTTC. Translating gives CASSLRMGAGAGANVLTF.

This clonotype was recorded many times. The chain has TRBV27 and TRBJ1-5; no clear D. The germline V gene encodes CDR1 MNHEY and CDR2 SMNVEV (reference sequence). The CDR3 contains 13 residues. Trimming took off 5 bases at V and 9 bases at J, with 14 bases between the two ends. CDR3 region: CASSLGVSGPQHF. CDR3 coding DNA: TGTGCCAGCAGTCTCGGGGTTTCGGGGCCCCAGCATTTT.

This clonotype was recorded many times. The V call is TRBV29-1, the J call TRBJ2-2; D ambiguous. Germline lookup yields CDR1 SQVTM and CDR2 ANQGSEA. The CDR3 runs 13 residues. The V gene lost 2 bases and the J gene lost 2 bases, with 6 bases spanning the gap. The CDR3 spells CSVEFANTGELFF. The CDR3 DNA reads as TGCAGCGTTGAATTTGCCAACACCGGGGAGCTGTTTTTT.